This entry concerns a single T cell receptor (beta chain). In the study's own analysis: By means of reference gene primer amplification, nucleated cell counts were estimated. Clones were read by immunoSEQ multiplex PCR, and TCRdb kept only the in-frame ones, dropping some. That table gives V, J and clone size, and the DNA gave D and trimming. The repertoire holds about 270,000 clones, with around 83% as singletons. The data originate from a study of blood T cell repertoires in COVID-19. V was pared by 5 bases and J by 5 bases, with 9 bases of the junction left unmatched. The germline V gene has CDR1 SGHNT and CDR2 YENEEA. CDR3 length: 15 amino acids.

The clonotype comes from a man older than 75 with acute or convalescent COVID-19. The chain links TRBV11-3 to TRBJ2-5; 9 bases align to TRBD1. The material sequenced was peripheral blood. Written as DNA, the CDR3 is TGTGCCAGCAGCACCGGGACAGGGTCTCCGGAGACCCAGTACTTC. Protein product: CASSTGTGSPETQYF.